The 25 T cell receptor beta chains presented below share a single source sample, sequenced in a study of blood T cells in healthy people across ages (dated by TCRdb to between 2014 and 2016). The library was produced with 5' RACE. Instrument used: Illumina HiSeq 2500. A second PCR of roughly 7 to 11 cycles was performed with a sample-barcoded 5' primer and a J-beta primer mix. Starting from the raw public reads, TCRdb applied fastp trimming at Q25, assembled clones with MiXCR and retained in-frame beta chains. Identical CDR3 protein sequences are pooled into one entry, listed with their most common genes and DNA. The sample has some 640,000 distinct CDR3 sequences on record, around 49% of them singletons. Under 35% of the sample is held by the ten biggest clonotypes. The sequenced sample consisted of blood. The receptors shown here come from a woman aged 55-69 years in good health.

The chain recombines TRBV20-1 with TRBJ2-5; D remains ambiguous. V was clipped by 2 bases and J by 1 base, with 8 bases between them. The CDR3 runs 13 residues. CDR1 is DFQATT, CDR2 SNEGSKA, per germline (reference sequence). The CDR3 loop reads CSARFGSQETQYF. In nucleotides, the CDR3 is TGCAGTGCTAGATTCGGTTCCCAAGAGACCCAGTACTTC.

The rearrangement uses TRBV29-1 and TRBJ2-1; perhaps TRBD2 as D (6 bases). The CDR3 sequence is 13 residues long. V lost 4 bases, J lost 10 bases, and 17 bases lay in between. Germline lookup yields CDR1 SQVTM and CDR2 ANQGSEA. This CDR3 is CSVGGTGMSEQFF. DNA of the CDR3: TGCAGCGTTGGGGGGACTGGGATGTCGGAGCAGTTCTTC.

The chain is built from TRBV28 and TRBJ2-1; tentative D call: TRBD2 (6 bases). Trimming shortened V by 6 bases and J by 3 bases, and 12 bases separated the two germline ends. CDR3 length: 14 amino acids. Germline V gene data show CDR1 as MDHEN and CDR2 as SYDVKM. CDR3 region: CASSQFSGYNEQFF. CDR3 bases: TGTGCCAGCAGCCAATTTAGCGGCTACAATGAGCAGTTCTTC.

This sequence joins TRBV11-2 and TRBJ2-1; 12 bases align to TRBD2. V shed 7 bases and J 9 bases; nucleotides not matched to a gene: 10. This CDR3 contains 15 residues. Germline loops: CDR1 SGHAT, CDR2 FQNNGV. In DNA, the CDR3 is TGTGCCAGCAACCGACTAGCGGGAGTAAATAGTGAGCAGTTCTTC. Translated: CASNRLAGVNSEQFF.

V and J are TRBV6-5 and TRBJ2-3, with 9 bases lining up with TRBD2. The CDR3 runs 18 residues. V lost 0 bases and J lost 4; bases outside the gene matches: 11. Germline lookup yields CDR1 MNHEY and CDR2 SVGAGI. The CDR3 DNA reads TGTGCCAGCAGTTACTCGAAAAGCGGGGGGTCCAGGGCAGATACGCAGTATTTT. Translated: CASSYSKSGGSRADTQYF.

The V call is TRBV20-1, the J call TRBJ2-7; 8 nucleotides match TRBD1. There are 14 residues in the CDR3. Germline assignment: CDR1 DFQATT and CDR2 SNEGSKA (reference sequence). V shed 5 bases and J 3 bases; nucleotides not matched to a gene: 9. The CDR3 DNA reads as TGCAGTGCTCAACTCCGGGACAGGCACTACGAGCAGTACTTC. Translated, it gives CSAQLRDRHYEQYF.

Comment on this clonotype: With a much larger clone just one base away, this may be a read error. The chain employs TRBV5-1 and TRBJ2-3; 7 positions match TRBD1. The junction had 6 bases not matched to a gene; V was cut back by 4 bases and J by 4 bases. The CDR3 is 14 amino acids. Germline CDR1 reads SGHRS; CDR2 reads YFSETQ. The CDR3 sequence: CASSATGNADTQYF. CDR3 nucleotide sequence: TGCGCCAGCAGCGCGACAGGGAACGCAGATACGCAGTATTTT.

This clonotype was seen many times. This chain links TRBV5-5 with TRBJ2-5; no clear D. The germline V gene encodes CDR1 SGHKS and CDR2 YYEKEE (reference sequence). V lost 4 bases to trimming and J lost 5 bases, with 9 bases between them. CDR3 length: 12 residues. The CDR3 nucleotides read TGTGCCAGCAGCCGCGCCGTGGAGACCCAGTACTTC. This sequence encodes CASSRAVETQYF.

V is TRBV18 and J is TRBJ2-3; TRBD1 might be the D (8 bases). This CDR3 has 16 amino acids. V was shortened by 0 bases and J by 4 bases, with 14 bases between the two germline ends. CDR1 and CDR2 (germline): KGHSH, LQKENI. In nucleotides, the CDR3 is TGTGCCAGCTCACCACCGCGGACAGGGAGGGCAGATACGCAGTATTTT. Its protein is CASSPPRTGRADTQYF.

This clonotype was observed once. Given a much more abundant clone one base away, this may be a read error. This rearrangement joins TRBV7-2 to TRBJ2-6; D ambiguous. Germline V gene lookup returns CDR1 SGHTA and CDR2 FQGNSA. The CDR3 extends over 15 amino acids. The CDR3 sequence is CASNLGHSGANVLTF. CDR3 DNA sequence: TGTGCCAGCAACTTAGGCCACTCTGGGGCCAACGTCCTGACTTTC.

This clonotype has more than one count but fewer than ten. This sequence joins TRBV29-1 and TRBJ2-5; D may be TRBD2 (5 bases). Trimming stripped 5 bases from V and 1 base from J, with 11 bases between. Germline lookup yields CDR1 SQVTM and CDR2 ANQGSEA. This CDR3 comprises 13 residues. This CDR3 is CSVREGIQETQYF. The CDR3 DNA is TGCAGCGTTCGTGAGGGAATCCAAGAGACCCAGTACTTC.

The rearrangement joins TRBV27 to TRBJ2-7; 7 nucleotides agree with TRBD1. V gave up 6 bases and J gave up 3 bases; unmatched junction bases: 5. CDR1 MNHEY and CDR2 SMNVEV come from the germline V gene (reference sequence). CDR3 size: 13 residues. For the CDR3, the DNA is TGTGCCAGCAGAGGATCAGGGGGCTACGAGCAGTACTTC. Translated, it gives CASRGSGGYEQYF.

V and J are TRBV5-1 and TRBJ2-5; D not certain. The germline gives CDR1 SGHRS, CDR2 YFSETQ. The CDR3 loop spans 13 amino acids. V was clipped by 3 bases and J by 1 base, with 7 bases between them. The CDR3 sequence is CASSWDPQETQYF. The DNA for the CDR3 is TGCGCCAGCAGCTGGGATCCCCAAGAGACCCAGTACTTC.

The chain carries TRBV27 and TRBJ2-7, with D hard to call. Germline lookup yields CDR1 MNHEY and CDR2 SMNVEV (reference sequence). V was pared by 6 bases and J by 3 bases, with 12 bases between. This CDR3 is 13 amino acids long. This chain's CDR3 is CASSRNSGYEQYF. The CDR3 coding sequence is TGTGCCAGCAGCAGAAACTCAGGCTACGAGCAGTACTTC.

This clonotype was detected only a few times. The chain joins TRBV7-9 to TRBJ2-7; 10 bases fit TRBD1. Trimming took 5 bases from V and 1 from J; bases not matched to a gene: 8. This CDR3 region has 16 residues. Germline loops: CDR1 SEHNR, CDR2 FQNEAQ (reference sequence). The CDR3 protein is CASSPRTGGSSYEQYF. CDR3 nucleotides: TGTGCCAGCAGCCCCCGGACAGGGGGTAGTTCCTACGAGCAGTACTTC.

The chain uses TRBV11-2 and TRBJ2-4; D gene unclear. Trimming stripped 0 bases from V and 9 bases from J, with 9 bases between. CDR3 length equals 13 residues. CDR1 SGHAT and CDR2 FQNNGV come from the germline V gene. The CDR3: CASSLEGAAIQYF. CDR3 DNA: TGTGCCAGCAGCTTAGAGGGTGCGGCCATTCAGTACTTC.

This clonotype was seen a handful of times. This chain joins TRBV6-2 or TRBV6-3 and TRBJ2-4, with 16 bases identical to TRBD2. The CDR3 is 16 amino acids. V trimming: 8 bases; J trimming: 9 bases; junction bases outside the gene matches: 10. CDR1 and CDR2 (germline): MNHEY, SVGEGT. CDR3 amino acids: CASSPGTSGRVSIQYF. The DNA of the CDR3 is TGTGCCAGCTCTCCTGGGACTAGCGGGAGGGTCAGCATTCAGTACTTC.

V is TRBV7-3 and J is TRBJ2-1; tentatively, D is TRBD2 (6 bases). CDR3 length: 13 residues. Germline lookup yields CDR1 SGHTA and CDR2 FQGTGA. The ends were cut back, 5 bases at V and 8 bases at J, with 13 bases in the middle. The CDR3: CASSPPTGDEQFF. The CDR3 DNA is TGTGCCAGCAGCCCCCCGACGGGAGATGAGCAGTTCTTC.

This clonotype was counted a few times. The V call is TRBV9, the J call TRBJ2-3; D may be TRBD2 (6 bases). This CDR3 spans 15 amino acids. V was shortened by 0 bases and J by 1 base, with 9 bases between the two germline ends. CDR1 is SGDLS, CDR2 YYNGEE, per germline. CDR3 in amino acids: CASSVAGLRTDTQYF. Here the CDR3 DNA reads TGTGCCAGCAGCGTAGCGGGACTCCGCACAGATACGCAGTATTTT.

The chain is built from TRBV27 and TRBJ2-3, with D possibly being TRBD2 (5 bases). The CDR3 runs 15 residues. Germline V gene data show CDR1 as MNHEY and CDR2 as SMNVEV (reference sequence). V dropped 3 bases and J dropped 2 bases, with 12 bases sitting between them. DNA for the CDR3: TGTGCCAGCAGTTTTGCGAGAGGGCCCACAGATACGCAGTATTTT. This gives the protein CASSFARGPTDTQYF.

In its sample, this clonotype was seen a few times. This chain connects TRBV7-2 to TRBJ2-7; 8 nucleotides align to TRBD1. The CDR3 runs 15 residues. Germline CDR1 and CDR2: SGHTA and FQGNSA. V shed 6 bases and J 3 bases; nucleotides not matched to a gene: 10. The CDR3 nucleotides read TGTGCCAGCAGTTTGACAGGGGCTATTTACTACGAGCAGTACTTC. Encoded protein: CASSLTGAIYYEQYF.

V gene TRBV2 combines with J gene TRBJ2-1; D not certain. The end of the DNA aligns better with TRBJ2-7, so the J call may be wrong. Germline V gene data show CDR1 as SNHLY and CDR2 as FYNNEI. The CDR3 totals 11 residues. CDR3 sequence reads: CAIDMYNEQYF. DNA for the CDR3: TGTGCCATCGACATGTACAATGAGCAGTACTTC.

This chain joins TRBV29-1 and TRBJ2-7, with 8 bases that match TRBD2. Near its end, the DNA agrees better with TRBJ2-5, so the J call may be wrong. The CDR3 length is 13 residues. Germline V gives CDR1 SQVTM, CDR2 ANQGSEA. The CDR3 protein is CSFLSGRGETQYF. The DNA of the CDR3 is TGCAGCTTTCTCAGCGGGAGAGGAGAGACCCAGTACTTC.

The V and J genes are TRBV4-2 and TRBJ2-7; 10 bases line up with TRBD2. This CDR3 contains 15 residues. CDR1 is LGHNA and CDR2 is YNFKEQ in the germline V gene. V shed 4 bases and J 5 bases; nucleotides not matched to a gene: 8. CDR3 residues: CASSPLSGRDHEQYF. The CDR3 DNA reads as TGTGCCAGCAGCCCGCTGAGCGGGAGGGACCACGAGCAGTACTTC.

This chain joins TRBV28 and TRBJ2-3, with D possibly being TRBD2 (5 bases). Looked up from germline, CDR1 is MDHEN and CDR2 is SYDVKM. The CDR3 has 14 residues. V gave up 2 bases and J gave up 5 bases, with 11 bases separating them. The CDR3 is CASSLRGGRDTQYF. CDR3 DNA sequence: TGTGCCAGCAGTTTACGCGGAGGCAGAGATACGCAGTATTTT.